The 25 T cell receptor beta chains reported below all come from one sample, sequenced in a study of identical twins. TCRdb used MiXCR to reprocess the 5' RACE reads, holding one entry per CDR3 protein. The table has about 530,000 distinct CDR3 sequences, about 15% seen once. The data were also submitted as part of a second study, on yellow fever vaccine responses in identical twins.

The source material was CD4+ T cells sorted from blood. These receptors all come from a woman in her late teens or twenties in good health.

This clonotype was detected a few times. This rearrangement joins TRBV14 to TRBJ2-7, with D possibly TRBD2 on 5 matching bases. The germline V gene has CDR1 SGHDN and CDR2 FVKESK. Trimming took 5 bases from V and 6 from J, leaving 14 bases between them. There are 13 residues in the CDR3. DNA of the CDR3: TGTGCCAGCAGCTTAGTTGGCGGGTCCGAGCAGTACGTC. Translating it yields CASSLVGGSEQYV.

The genes are TRBV6-5 and TRBJ2-3; TRBD2 is a possible D gene (5 bases). The CDR3 is 15 residues long. In germline, CDR1 is MNHEY, CDR2 SVGAGI. V was clipped by 4 bases and J by 1 base, with 12 bases between them. CDR3 in DNA: TGTGCCAGCAGTTTGGGGAGTTGCGGCACAGATACGCAGTATTTT. Its translation: CASSLGSCGTDTQYF.

The chain recombines TRBV2 with TRBJ1-5; TRBD1 agrees at 8 bases. From germline, CDR1 is SNHLY and CDR2 FYNNEI. The junction had 4 bases not matched to a gene; V was cut back by 6 bases and J by 3 bases. The CDR3 consists of 14 residues. CDR3 residues: CASSMTGDNQPQHF. In DNA form, the CDR3 reads TGTGCCAGCAGCATGACAGGGGACAATCAGCCCCAGCATTTT.

CDR3: CASSPGTGYRKYF. Here the CDR3 DNA reads TGTGCCAGCAGCCCAGGGACAGGGTATAGAAAGTACTTC. This chain links TRBV7-6 with TRBJ2-7; TRBD1 agrees at 9 bases. Germline CDR1 is SGHVS and CDR2 is FNYEAQ. Losses at the gene ends were 5 bases for V and 11 bases for J; bases not matched to a gene: 10. This CDR3 is built from 13 residues.

The chain joins TRBV10-3 to TRBJ2-1, with 11 bases that match TRBD2. The junction had 3 bases not matched to a gene; V was cut back by 7 bases and J by 4 bases. CDR1 is ENHRY, CDR2 SYGVKD, per germline. The CDR3 is made up of 14 amino acids. CDR3 protein: CAIMGTSGYNEQFF. In nucleotides, the CDR3 is TGTGCCATCATGGGGACTAGCGGATACAATGAGCAGTTCTTC.

The V call is TRBV5-1, the J call TRBJ2-3; 10 bases map to TRBD1. Germline CDR1 and CDR2: SGHRS and YFSETQ. V gave up 4 bases and J gave up 7 bases; unmatched junction bases: 9. CDR3 length equals 15 residues. The CDR3 nucleotides read TGCGCCAGCAGCCAGTCGGGACAGGGGATGCATACGCAGTATTTT. Protein product: CASSQSGQGMHTQYF.

This clonotype was counted between two and nine times. This sequence joins TRBV10-2 and TRBJ2-5, with D uncertain. V lost 10 bases and J 1 base, leaving 7 bases between the germline ends. Germline values: CDR1 WSHSY, CDR2 SAAADI. The CDR3 runs 11 residues. CDR3 DNA: TGCGCCACCACGGCCCAAGAGACCCAGTACTTC. Residues: CATTAQETQYF.

This chain uses TRBV12-3 or TRBV12-4 with TRBJ1-1; D is perhaps TRBD1 (5 bases). V lost 3 bases and J lost 1, with 12 bases in between. CDR3 length: 15 residues. The CDR3 is CASSFPLQENTEAFF. CDR3 nucleotides: TGTGCCAGCAGTTTCCCGCTACAGGAGAACACTGAAGCTTTCTTT.

The chain joins TRBV6-5 to TRBJ1-1, with a weak D call TRBD1 (5 bases). V dropped 3 bases and J dropped 5 bases, with 16 bases sitting between them. From germline, CDR1 is MNHEY and CDR2 SVGAGI. The CDR3 has 15 residues. CDR3 nucleotides: TGTGCCAGCAGTTATCTTAACGCAGGGAGGACTGAAGCTTTCTTT. Residues: CASSYLNAGRTEAFF.

The chain is built from TRBV15 and TRBJ2-1; possible D gene TRBD2, 6 bases. Trimming stripped 5 bases from V and 8 bases from J, with 13 bases between. Germline V CDR1 and CDR2: LNHNV, YYDKDF (reference sequence). This CDR3 has 13 amino acids. The CDR3 loop is CATSAGTSHEQFF. In DNA form, the CDR3 reads TGTGCCACCAGCGCTGGGACTTCGCATGAGCAGTTCTTC.

This clonotype occurred a few times. The chain combines TRBV24-1 with TRBJ2-3, with 9 bases that match TRBD1. Germline assignment: CDR1 KGHDR and CDR2 SFDVKD. The CDR3 is made up of 14 amino acids. The ends lost 7 bases at V and 2 bases at J; junction bases unmatched: 3. The CDR3 is CATRGDRVTDTQYF. CDR3 coding DNA: TGTGCCACCAGGGGGGACAGGGTCACAGATACGCAGTATTTT.

This clonotype appeared a few times. The V and J genes are TRBV12-3 or TRBV12-4 and TRBJ2-7; D is unclear. Trimming cost V 2 bases and J 2 bases, with 4 bases left between them. The CDR3 runs 12 residues. CDR3 bases: TGTGCCAGCAGTTTAAGTACCTACGAGCAGTACTTC. It encodes CASSLSTYEQYF.

This clonotype was seen more than once but under ten times. V gene TRBV6-1 combines with J gene TRBJ2-2; unclear D gene. CDR3 size: 14 residues. With 7 bases removed from V and 4 bases from J, the gap between germline ends came to 13 bases. CDR1 is MNHNS, CDR2 SASEGT, per germline. The CDR3 nucleotides are TGTGCCAGCACCGCCCAGCGTCTCACCGGGGAGCTGTTTTTT. It yields the protein CASTAQRLTGELFF.

This clonotype turned up a few times. The CDR3 nucleotides are TGTGCCAGCAGCCAAAATCCGGGGGTGGCTACTGAAGCTTTCTTT. It specifies CASSQNPGVATEAFF. The chain combines TRBV3-1 with TRBJ1-1, with D possibly TRBD1 on 5 matching bases. The CDR3 is 15 residues long. Germline CDR1 reads LGHDT; CDR2 reads YNNKEL (reference sequence). Trimming pared 2 bases from V and 5 bases from J, leaving 15 bases between.

The chain recombines TRBV20-1 with TRBJ2-7; TRBD1 matches 7 bases. The CDR3 length is 15 residues. The trim removed 3 bases at V and 0 bases at J, leaving 8 bases unmatched. CDR1 and CDR2 from the germline V gene are DFQATT and SNEGSKA (reference sequence). The CDR3 DNA reads as TGCAGTGCTAGCCCCGGACAGGTCGGCTCCTACGAGCAGTACTTC. Its translation is CSASPGQVGSYEQYF.

A few counts support this clonotype. This chain connects TRBV27 to TRBJ2-7; D gene ambiguous. Trimming shortened V by 3 bases and J by 2 bases, and 8 bases separated the two germline ends. Germline loops: CDR1 MNHEY, CDR2 SMNVEV (reference sequence). The CDR3 runs 13 residues. CDR3 in DNA: TGTGCCAGCAGTTTTAGGCCTACCTACGAGCAGTACGTC. Its translation is CASSFRPTYEQYV.

In this sample, this clonotype turned up a few times. The chain couples TRBV7-2 to TRBJ2-5; weak D call: TRBD1 (5 bases). V shed 5 bases and J shed 5 bases, with 12 bases lying between them. Germline assignment: CDR1 SGHTA and CDR2 FQGNSA. The CDR3 has 13 amino acids. In DNA form, the CDR3 reads TGTGCCAGCAGCCCTCAGGGTTGGGAGACCCAGTACTTC. Residues: CASSPQGWETQYF.

As concerns this clonotype: The junction does not match germline at one end; this may be a read error. The rearrangement uses TRBV12-3 or TRBV12-4 and TRBJ1-6; perhaps TRBD1 as D (5 bases). The CDR3 runs 19 residues. CDR3 in amino acids: CTSSEIGTPLWSYNSPLHF. The CDR3 nucleotides are TGTACCAGCAGCGAGATCGGGACCCCCTTATGGTCCTATAATTCACCCCTCCACTTT.

The V and J genes are TRBV6-4 and TRBJ1-5; D is unresolved. CDR1 is MRHNA, CDR2 SNTAGT, per germline. Between the trimmed V and J ends, which lost 6 bases and 5 bases, there was a span of 11 bases. CDR3 size: 13 residues. The chain's CDR3 is CASSAEADQPQHF. The CDR3, as DNA: TGTGCCAGCAGCGCCGAGGCGGATCAGCCCCAGCATTTT.

The sample holds a few counts of this clonotype. The rearrangement uses TRBV6-1 and TRBJ2-7; D unresolved. The CDR3 runs 13 residues. V was pared by 7 bases and J by 7 bases, with 17 bases between. CDR1 and CDR2 from the germline V gene are MNHNS and SASEGT. The CDR3 region is CASTKPGPTEQYF. In DNA form, the CDR3 reads TGTGCCAGCACCAAACCCGGGCCGACTGAGCAGTACTTC.

This clonotype was seen a few times. The rearrangement uses TRBV16 and TRBJ1-1; possible D gene TRBD1, 5 bases. CDR1 is KGHSY, CDR2 FQNENV, per germline. The CDR3 length is 15 residues. The V gene lost 0 bases and the J gene lost 2 bases, with 10 bases spanning the gap. The CDR3 nucleotides read TGTGCCAGCAGCCAATCCGCCGGGGCAAACACTGAAGCTTTCTTT. Residues: CASSQSAGANTEAFF.

This clonotype has more than one count but fewer than ten. V is TRBV7-9 and J is TRBJ2-2; D is possibly TRBD1 or TRBD2 (5 bases each). V was trimmed by 5 bases and J by 2 bases, leaving 15 bases between them. CDR3 length: 16 residues. Germline CDR1 and CDR2: SEHNR and FQNEAQ (reference sequence). CDR3 nucleotide sequence: TGTGCCAGCAGCGCCGGGGCACCGGGAAACACCGGGGAGCTGTTTTTT. It codes for CASSAGAPGNTGELFF.

The chain carries TRBV5-1 and TRBJ2-5; D is perhaps TRBD1 (7 bases). The CDR3 loop spans 14 amino acids. The V and J ends lost 7 bases and 2 bases respectively, with 15 bases between them. Germline V gene sequence: CDR1 SGHRS, CDR2 YFSETQ. The chain's CDR3 is CASAGQTIQETQYF. In DNA, the CDR3 is TGCGCCAGCGCGGGACAGACCATTCAAGAGACCCAGTACTTC.

The rearrangement joins TRBV6-5 to TRBJ2-7; 8 bases map to TRBD2. This CDR3 contains 15 residues. CDR1 MNHEY and CDR2 SVGAGI come from the germline V gene. Unmatched junction bases numbered 7, after V lost 6 bases and J lost 0 bases. The CDR3, as DNA: TGTGCCAGCAGCTTATCTAGCGGGCCCTCCTACGAGCAGTACTTC. Residues: CASSLSSGPSYEQYF.

V and J are TRBV11-2 and TRBJ2-2, with D perhaps matching TRBD1 (6 bases). Trimming removed 7 bases at V and 0 bases at J, with 15 bases between. CDR3 length: 16 residues. Germline-derived CDR1 and CDR2 are SGHAT and FQNNGV. This CDR3 is CASKDSPFANTGELFF. CDR3 sequence (DNA): TGTGCCAGCAAGGACAGCCCGTTCGCGAACACCGGGGAGCTGTTTTTT.